The present entry profiles one T cell receptor beta chain with its context. A sample-barcoded 5' primer and a J-beta primer mix were used in a second PCR of roughly 6 to 11 cycles. MiXCR was run by TCRdb on the 5' RACE reads, yielding one entry per CDR3 protein. The table has 800,000 or so distinct CDR3 sequences, 25% seen once. This specimen comes from a study of blood T cells in healthy people across ages. Trimming took off 5 bases at V and 7 bases at J, with 15 bases between the two ends. The CDR3 consists of 14 residues. The germline V gene encodes CDR1 SNHLY and CDR2 FYNNEI. These data are also associated with another study on T cells of mothers and their children. As that report states: Sequencing revealed no T cell clones that were persistent and microchimeric.

The sequence was obtained from a boy aged 5-17 years in good health. The chain couples TRBV2 to TRBJ2-1; the D gene could be TRBD1 or TRBD2 (7 bases each). The specimen was blood. The CDR3 reads CASSPQGGANEQFF. In DNA, the CDR3 is TGTGCCAGCAGTCCCCAGGGGGGGGCGAATGAGCAGTTCTTC. The entire variable domain, with the rest obtained from reference TRBV2 and TRBJ2-1, is as follows: EPEVTQTPSHQVTQMGQEVILRCVPISNHLYFYWYRQILGQKVEFLVSFYNNEISEKSEIFDDQFSVERPDGSNFTLKIRSTKLEDSAMYFCASSPQGGANEQFFGPGTRLTVL.